Sequencing of this T cell receptor (beta chain) was carried out in a study of T-cell reconstitution after alpha-beta-depleted transplantation in children. This clonotype has at least ten counts. What it binds is not known. Findings and limits, study-wide: Hyperexpanded clones declined; after one year, newly produced T cells mostly supplied diversity.

Unique molecular identifiers were built into the TCRbeta library. In TCRdb, the PCR reads were re-called with MiXCR into one record per CDR3 protein. The table has a few hundred thousand distinct CDR3 sequences, 13% seen once. V lost 5 bases to trimming and J lost 1 base, with 17 bases between them. Germline values: CDR1 SGHTA, CDR2 FQGTGA. The CDR3 runs 17 residues. The sequence was collected from a male patient younger than 18 who had a stem cell transplant for acute myeloid leukemia, so the T cells may come from the graft donor. V and J are TRBV7-3 and TRBJ2-2; tentatively, D is TRBD2 (5 bases). The source material was PBMCs, mostly from graft donor cells, sampled 360 days after TCRalphabeta/CD19-depleted stem cell transplant. The CDR3 sequence: CASSAKIGLLNTGELFF. CDR3 DNA: TGTGCCAGCAGCGCCAAAATAGGACTGTTGAACACCGGGGAGCTGTTTTTT.